Following are 3 T cell receptor beta chains from one sample sequenced in a study of human T cells and chemical hapten exposure. TCRdb analysed the RACE reads with MiXCR anew, one entry per CDR3 protein. The sample lists a few hundred thousand distinct CDR3 sequences, nearly 5% occurring once. Time point defined: patch test 1, 2 weeks after DPC sensitization. This sample's treatment: therapeutic diphenylcyclopropenone sensitization with weekly scalp DPC. Material: whole blood, obtained in connection with sensitization to the hapten diphenylcyclopropenone (DPC). The receptors were gathered from a woman aged 45-59 years with alopecia areata. Some clones in this sample may be carry-over from other donors' samples.

This clonotype was seen a handful of times. The chain is built from TRBV6-2 or TRBV6-3 and TRBJ2-3, with 11 positions matching TRBD2. J lost 3 bases, V lost 7 bases, and 12 bases had no gene match. This CDR3 is built from 17 residues. Germline assignment: CDR1 MNHEY and CDR2 SVGEGT. The CDR3 nucleotides are TGTGCCAGCAATTCGAGTCCGGGACTAGCGGAGACAGATACGCAGTATTTT. It yields the protein CASNSSPGLAETDTQYF.

This chain uses TRBV28 with TRBJ1-1; TRBD1 might be the D (5 bases). The CDR3 consists of 18 residues. Germline V CDR1 and CDR2: MDHEN, SYDVKM. V dropped 6 bases and J dropped 0 bases, with 23 bases sitting between them. CDR3 nucleotide sequence: TGTGCCAGCAGGCGAGGCCGTTCGGGGCGGTCCCTGAACACTGAAGCTTTCTTT. It encodes CASRRGRSGRSLNTEAFF.

This clonotype was found many times. The DNA for the CDR3 is TGTGCCAGCAGACTAGGGGACTTCTACGAGCAGTACTTC. Translating gives CASRLGDFYEQYF. The chain combines TRBV6-6 with TRBJ2-7; a weak D match, TRBD2 (6 bases). The CDR3 extends over 13 amino acids. The germline V and J ends were trimmed by 6 bases and 3 bases, with 12 bases remaining between them. Germline values: CDR1 MNHNY, CDR2 SVGAGI (reference sequence).